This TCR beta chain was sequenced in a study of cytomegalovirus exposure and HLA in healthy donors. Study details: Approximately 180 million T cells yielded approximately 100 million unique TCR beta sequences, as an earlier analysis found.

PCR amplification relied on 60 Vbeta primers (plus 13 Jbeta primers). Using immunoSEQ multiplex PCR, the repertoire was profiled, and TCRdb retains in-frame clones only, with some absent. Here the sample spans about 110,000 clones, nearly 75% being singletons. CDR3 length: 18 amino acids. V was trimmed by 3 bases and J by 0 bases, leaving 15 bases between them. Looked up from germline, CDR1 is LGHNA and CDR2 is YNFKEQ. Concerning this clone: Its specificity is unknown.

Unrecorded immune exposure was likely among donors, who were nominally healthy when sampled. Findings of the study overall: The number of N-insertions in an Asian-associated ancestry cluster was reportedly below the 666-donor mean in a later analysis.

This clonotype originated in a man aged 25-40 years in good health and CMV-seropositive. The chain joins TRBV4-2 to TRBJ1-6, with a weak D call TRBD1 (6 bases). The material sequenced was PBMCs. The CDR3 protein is CASSHGQSVSSYNSPLHF. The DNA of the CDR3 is TGTGCCAGCAGCCACGGACAGTCGGTCAGCTCCTATAATTCACCCCTCCACTTT.